These 20 T cell receptor beta chains were all obtained from the same sample, sequenced in a study of blood T cell repertoires in COVID-19. Clones were sequenced by immunoSEQ multiplex PCR, and TCRdb holds only the in-frame ones, with some missing. There are approximately 240,000 clones in the sample; about 89% occur only once, and approximately 2% lies in the top ten. The sample taken for sequencing was PBMCs or T cells enriched from blood (not recorded which). The receptors come from a woman younger than 30 who had recovered from COVID-19.

The genes are TRBV19 and TRBJ2-7; 9 bases fit TRBD1. V shed 4 bases and J 10 bases; nucleotides not matched to a gene: 8. The CDR3 extends over 13 amino acids. Germline V CDR1 and CDR2: LNHDA, SQIVND (reference sequence). The CDR3 DNA is TGTGCCAGTAGTAAAGGGACAGGGCCTCTTCAGTACTTC. It is translated as CASSKGTGPLQYF.

The chain is built from TRBV27 and TRBJ1-5; 7 bases agree with TRBD1. V gave up 3 bases and J gave up 1 base; unmatched junction bases: 12. The CDR3 extends over 18 amino acids. CDR1 and CDR2 (germline): MNHEY, SMNVEV (reference sequence). The CDR3 sequence is CASSFPPLEGASNQPQHF. In DNA, the CDR3 is TGTGCCAGCAGTTTCCCACCCCTCGAGGGGGCGAGCAATCAGCCCCAGCATTTT.

V usage is TRBV7-2 and J usage is TRBJ2-5; TRBD2 aligns across 7 bases. The CDR3 sequence is 14 residues long. The ends lost 3 bases at V and 1 base at J; junction bases unmatched: 2. Germline CDR1 reads SGHTA; CDR2 reads FQGNSA. In nucleotides, the CDR3 is TGTGCCAGCAGCTTTCGACTAGCCCAAGAGACCCAGTACTTC. Encoded protein: CASSFRLAQETQYF.

This chain links TRBV25-1 with TRBJ1-2; no clear D gene. Trimming cost V 2 bases and J 1 base, with 5 bases left between them. This CDR3 region has 13 residues. The V gene's germline CDR1 is MGHDK and CDR2 SYGVNS. CDR3 nucleotides: TGTGCCAGCAGTGAAGGAGATAACTATGGCTACACCTTC. Amino acid sequence: CASSEGDNYGYTF.

This clone was observed once. The rearrangement links TRBV2 to TRBJ1-2; D is possibly TRBD1 (5 bases). CDR1 is SNHLY and CDR2 is FYNNEI in the germline V gene. Trimming cost V 4 bases and J 6 bases, with 15 bases left between them. The CDR3 consists of 14 residues. The CDR3: CASSVERGVDGYTF. In nucleotides, the CDR3 is TGTGCCAGCAGTGTAGAAAGGGGTGTGGATGGCTACACCTTC.

The V gene is TRBV3-1 (or the pseudogene TRBV3-2), the J gene TRBJ2-1, with TRBD2 matching 8 bases. The ends lost 6 bases at V and 2 bases at J; junction bases unmatched: 6. The CDR3 spans 15 residues. CDR1 is LGHDT, CDR2 YNNKEL, per germline (reference sequence). The chain's CDR3 is CASRGGGRTYNEQFF. The CDR3 nucleotides read TGTGCCAGCAGGGGGGGCGGGAGGACCTACAATGAGCAGTTCTTC.

V usage is TRBV19 and J usage is TRBJ1-5; D uncertain. Trimming removed 1 base at V and 3 bases at J, with 7 bases between. The CDR3 is 14 amino acids. CDR1 LNHDA and CDR2 SQIVND come from the germline V gene (reference sequence). The CDR3: CASSIAGFNQPQHF. The DNA of the CDR3 is TGTGCCAGTAGTATAGCGGGGTTCAATCAGCCCCAGCATTTT.

In its sample, this clone was seen a few times. The chain uses TRBV7-8 and TRBJ1-4, with TRBD1 identical over 8 bases. V lost 4 bases, J lost 8 bases, and 12 bases stayed unmatched. The germline CDR1 and CDR2 sequences are SGHVS and FQNEAQ. There are 16 residues in the CDR3. CDR3 region: CASSYSSGSGGEKLFF. CDR3 DNA sequence: TGTGCCAGCAGCTACAGCTCCGGGTCAGGGGGCGAAAAACTGTTTTTT.

The V call is TRBV9, the J call TRBJ2-2; 11 bases fit TRBD2. There are 17 residues in the CDR3. The V gene end was trimmed by 3 bases and the J gene end by 6 bases; junction bases not matched to a gene: 10. Per germline, CDR1 SGDLS and CDR2 YYNGEE. The CDR3 nucleotides are TGTGCCAGCAGCGCCTCCACTAGCGGGAGTCGTTCCGGGGAGCTGTTTTTT. It yields the protein CASSASTSGSRSGELFF. Full variable domain (outside the CDR3, taken from reference TRBV9 and TRBJ2-2): DSGVTQTPKHLITATGQRVTLRCSPRSGDLSVYWYQQSLDQGLQFLIQYYNGEERAKGNILERFSAQQFPDLHSELNLSSLELGDSALYFCASSASTSGSRSGELFFGEGSRLTVL.

The rearrangement uses TRBV3-1 (or the pseudogene TRBV3-2) and TRBJ1-4; maybe TRBD1 (5 bases). Trimming shortened V by 1 base and J by 5 bases, and 11 bases separated the two germline ends. In germline, CDR1 is LGHDT, CDR2 YNNKEL (reference sequence). The CDR3 is 15 amino acids. CDR3 region: CASSQGTGKNEKLFF. The CDR3 bases are TGTGCCAGCAGCCAAGGAACAGGAAAAAATGAAAAACTGTTTTTT.

The chain has TRBV4-2 and TRBJ2-1, with D perhaps matching TRBD2 (6 bases). Trimming cost V 4 bases and J 7 bases, with 8 bases left between them. The CDR3 contains 12 residues. Germline-derived CDR1 and CDR2 are LGHNA and YNFKEQ. In nucleotides, the CDR3 is TGTGCCAGCAGCCCTGGAGGGAATGAGCAGTTCTTC. Translating it yields CASSPGGNEQFF.

This clone showed up many times. This chain connects TRBV3-1 (or the pseudogene TRBV3-2) to TRBJ2-7; 14 positions match TRBD2. V gave up 0 bases and J gave up 12 bases; unmatched junction bases: 10. The CDR3 runs to 16 residues. Germline CDR1 LGHDT, CDR2 YNNKEL (reference sequence). The CDR3 sequence is CASSQEAGTSGGRRYF. Here the CDR3 DNA reads TGTGCCAGCAGCCAAGAAGCAGGGACTAGCGGGGGCAGGCGGTACTTC.

CDR3 amino acids: CASSSAYNEQFF. In DNA, the CDR3 is TGTGCCAGCAGCTCAGCCTACAATGAGCAGTTCTTC. The rearrangement uses TRBV11-3 and TRBJ2-1; the D is unclear. From germline, CDR1 is SGHNT and CDR2 YENEEA. V lost 4 bases to trimming and J lost 2 bases, with 3 bases between them. This CDR3 has 12 residues.

The DNA for the CDR3 is TGTGCCAGCTCCGGGACTAGAAGCCCCTACGAGCAGTACTTC. It codes for CASSGTRSPYEQYF. This chain connects TRBV18 to TRBJ2-7; 8 bases are a match to TRBD2. Germline lookup yields CDR1 KGHSH and CDR2 LQKENI. This CDR3 is 14 amino acids long. The V gene end was trimmed by 6 bases and the J gene end by 2 bases; junction bases not matched to a gene: 6. The whole variable domain, filled in from reference TRBV18 and TRBJ2-7, reads NAGVMQNPRHLVRRRGQEARLRCSPMKGHSHVYWYRQLPEEGLKFMVYLQKENIIDESGMPKERFSAEFPKEGPSILRIQQVVRGDSAAYFCASSGTRSPYEQYFGPGTRLTVT.

The rearrangement joins TRBV27 to TRBJ2-2, with D possibly matching TRBD1 (6 bases). This CDR3 comprises 13 residues. Germline-derived CDR1 and CDR2 are MNHEY and SMNVEV (reference sequence). V was trimmed by 6 bases and J by 5 bases, leaving 10 bases between them. The CDR3 DNA sequence: TGTGCCAGCAGACACAGGGATACCGGGGAGCTGTTTTTT. Amino acid sequence: CASRHRDTGELFF.

Note on this clone: The junction does not match germline at one end; this may be a read error. The gene calls are TRBV15 and TRBJ1-3, with D hard to call. The CDR3 contains 15 residues. Germline assignment: CDR1 LNHNV and CDR2 YYDKDF (reference sequence). CDR3 region: CATSRGVLTGNTIYF. CDR3 nucleotide sequence: TGTGCCACTAGCAGAGGCGTTCTCACTGGAAACACCATATATTTT.

The chain joins TRBV11-3 to TRBJ2-3; D possibly corresponds to TRBD1 (6 bases). With 3 bases removed from V and 0 bases from J, the gap between germline ends came to 13 bases. There are 16 residues in the CDR3. The germline gives CDR1 SGHNT, CDR2 YENEEA. CDR3 in amino acids: CASSLGQWASTDTQYF. CDR3 DNA: TGTGCCAGCAGCTTGGGACAATGGGCTAGCACAGATACGCAGTATTTT.

The chain has TRBV7-9 and TRBJ2-7; 9 nucleotides agree with TRBD1. Germline trimming cut 4 bases from V and 2 bases from J; bases unmatched to any gene: 9. Germline V lookup: CDR1 SEHNR, CDR2 FQNEAQ (reference sequence). The CDR3 covers 16 residues. CDR3 in amino acids: CASSSLPGTGTYEQYF. DNA for the CDR3: TGTGCCAGCAGCTCCCTCCCCGGGACAGGGACCTACGAGCAGTACTTC.

The chain uses TRBV3-1 (or the pseudogene TRBV3-2) and TRBJ2-3, with TRBD2 matching over 11 bases. This CDR3 has 13 amino acids. Germline V lookup: CDR1 LGHDT, CDR2 YNNKEL (reference sequence). The trim removed 1 base at V and 14 bases at J, leaving 5 bases unmatched. The CDR3 reads CASSQVSSGRPYF. The CDR3 bases are TGTGCCAGCAGCCAAGTTTCTAGCGGGAGGCCGTATTTT.

In DNA, the CDR3 is TGTGCCAGCAGCTTGCGGCTAGCGGGGCTCTTACCCGGCAATGAGCAGTTCTTC. It specifies CASSLRLAGLLPGNEQFF. This chain uses TRBV5-6 with TRBJ2-1; 9 bases line up with TRBD2. CDR3 length: 18 amino acids. Germline loops: CDR1 SGHDT, CDR2 YYEEEE. Unmatched junction bases numbered 14, after V lost 1 base and J lost 6 bases.